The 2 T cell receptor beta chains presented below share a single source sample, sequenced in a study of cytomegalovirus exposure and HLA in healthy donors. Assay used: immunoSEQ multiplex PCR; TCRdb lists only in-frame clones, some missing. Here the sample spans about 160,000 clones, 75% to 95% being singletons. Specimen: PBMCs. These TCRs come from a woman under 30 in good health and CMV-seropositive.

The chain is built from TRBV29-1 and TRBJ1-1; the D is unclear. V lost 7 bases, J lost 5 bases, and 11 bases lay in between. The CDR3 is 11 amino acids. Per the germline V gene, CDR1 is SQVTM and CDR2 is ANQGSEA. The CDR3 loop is CSGWRETEAFF. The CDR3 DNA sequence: TGCAGCGGGTGGAGGGAGACTGAAGCTTTCTTT. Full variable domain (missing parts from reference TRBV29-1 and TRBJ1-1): SAVISQKPSRDICQRGTSLTIQCQVDSQVTMMFWYRQQPGQSLTLIATANQGSEATYESGFVIDKFPISRPNLTFSTLTVSNMSPEDSSIYLCSGWRETEAFFGQGTRLTVV.

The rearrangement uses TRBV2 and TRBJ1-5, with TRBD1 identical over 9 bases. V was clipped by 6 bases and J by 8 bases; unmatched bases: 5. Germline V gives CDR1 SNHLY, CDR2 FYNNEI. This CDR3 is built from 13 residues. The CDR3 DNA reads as TGTGCCAGCAGAGGGACAGGGCTGGAGCCCCAGCATTTT. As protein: CASRGTGLEPQHF.